The 25 T cell receptor beta chains listed next were all sequenced from one sample in a study of T cell responses to AZD1222 COVID-19 vaccine. TCRdb's table, derived via immunoSEQ multiplex PCR, lists solely in-frame clones and lacks some. The top ten hold 3.1% of the sample, which has 140,000 or so clones, 70% to 90% seen once. The specimen comprised peripheral blood, sampled 28 days after the second AZD1222 dose. The origin of the receptors is an adult who received the AZD1222 COVID-19 vaccine.

The chain joins TRBV7-6 to TRBJ1-5; D gene uncertain. Trimming left V 1 base short and J 8 bases short, with 9 bases between. Germline V CDR1 and CDR2: SGHVS, FNYEAQ. The CDR3 length is 13 residues. The DNA for the CDR3 is TGTGCCAGCAGCTTAGGACGAGATGAGCCCCAGCATTTT. Translation: CASSLGRDEPQHF.

The genes are TRBV5-4 and TRBJ1-2; TRBD1 aligns across 7 bases. The length of the CDR3 is 14 residues. V lost 4 bases and J lost 3; bases outside the gene matches: 6. The germline V gene encodes CDR1 SGHNT and CDR2 YYREEE (reference sequence). The CDR3 nucleotides read TGTGCCAGCAGCACAACAGGGGTCGACTATGGCTACACCTTC. Its protein is CASSTTGVDYGYTF.

V is TRBV28 and J is TRBJ2-3; TRBD1 agrees at 8 bases. After removal of 6 bases from V and 1 base from J, the junction contained 0 bases not matched to a gene. The CDR3 is 13 residues long. Germline V gene lookup returns CDR1 MDHEN and CDR2 SYDVKM. CDR3 protein: CASRDRGTDTQYF. The CDR3 DNA reads TGTGCCAGCAGGGACAGGGGCACAGATACGCAGTATTTT.

This chain links TRBV24-1 with TRBJ1-4; no clear D. Germline V gives CDR1 KGHDR, CDR2 SFDVKD. This CDR3 has 13 residues. Trimming cost V 5 bases and J 8 bases, with 11 bases left between them. The CDR3 is CATSGNRGEKLFF. CDR3 bases: TGTGCCACCAGTGGCAACCGCGGGGAAAAACTGTTTTTT.

The chain joins TRBV7-9 to TRBJ2-5, with D possibly matching TRBD1 (6 bases). Trimming removed 5 bases from V and 4 bases from J, with 8 bases in between. The V gene's germline CDR1 is SEHNR and CDR2 FQNEAQ (reference sequence). This CDR3 is built from 12 residues. The CDR3 protein is CASSTDRETQYF. DNA for the CDR3: TGTGCCAGCAGCACGGACAGAGAGACCCAGTACTTC. The entire variable domain, with the rest obtained from reference TRBV7-9 and TRBJ2-5, is as follows: DTGVSQNPRHKITKRGQNVTFRCDPISEHNRLYWYRQTLGQGPEFLTYFQNEAQLEKSRLLSDRFSAERPKGSFSTLEIQRTEQGDSAMYLCASSTDRETQYFGPGTRLLVL.

In nucleotides, the CDR3 is TGTGCCAGCAGTTTAGAGGCCCAGATCTCTGGAAACACCATATATTTT. It specifies CASSLEAQISGNTIYF. The chain is built from TRBV28 and TRBJ1-3; D remains unclear. The CDR3 extends over 16 amino acids. Germline loops: CDR1 MDHEN, CDR2 SYDVKM. Trimming took 2 bases from V and 0 from J, leaving 11 bases between them.

The chain combines TRBV11-3 with TRBJ2-3; TRBD2 might be the D (5 bases). The germline V and J ends were trimmed by 4 bases and 0 bases, with 14 bases remaining between them. The CDR3 covers 16 residues. Per germline, CDR1 SGHNT and CDR2 YENEEA. Written as DNA, the CDR3 is TGTGCCAGCAGCTCCATGGGAGTAACTAGCACAGATACGCAGTATTTT. Translation: CASSSMGVTSTDTQYF.

The J gene is TRBJ2-2, the V gene TRBV10-3, with D possibly being TRBD2 (5 bases). Germline CDR1 reads ENHRY; CDR2 reads SYGVKD. This CDR3 is 16 amino acids long. Trimming removed 1 base at V and 5 bases at J, with 14 bases between. CDR3 sequence: CAISELTPGITGELFF. The DNA for the CDR3 is TGTGCCATCAGTGAGTTAACGCCCGGGATTACCGGGGAGCTGTTTTTT.

This chain joins TRBV5-1 and TRBJ1-3, with D unclear. The CDR3 has 14 amino acids. The germline V gene has CDR1 SGHRS and CDR2 YFSETQ. V lost 6 bases to trimming and J lost 0 bases, with 10 bases between them. CDR3: CASTDGTSGNTIYF. The CDR3 region has the DNA TGCGCCAGCACGGACGGTACCTCTGGAAACACCATATATTTT.

The chain links TRBV2 to TRBJ2-1; perhaps D is TRBD1 or TRBD2 (5 bases each). The CDR3 is 13 amino acids. The V end was cut by 5 bases, the J end by 7 bases, with 12 bases between. CDR1 and CDR2 from the germline V gene are SNHLY and FYNNEI. The CDR3 nucleotides are TGTGCCAGCAGTCCGGGACGGAGAAATGAGCAGTTCTTC. It specifies CASSPGRRNEQFF.

This clone appeared once. The chain carries TRBV12-3 or TRBV12-4 and TRBJ1-2, with no clear D. Between the trimmed V and J ends, which lost 1 base and 10 bases, there was a span of 10 bases. The CDR3 has 12 residues. The CDR3 spells CASSLVRASYTF. The CDR3 DNA reads as TGTGCCAGCAGTTTAGTTCGGGCATCCTACACCTTC.

The chain couples TRBV28 to TRBJ1-4; D not certain. Germline CDR1 and CDR2: MDHEN and SYDVKM. The V and J ends lost 7 bases and 3 bases respectively, with 9 bases between them. The CDR3 totals 13 residues. This chain's CDR3 is CASTFPANEKLFF. The CDR3 bases are TGTGCCAGCACCTTCCCCGCTAATGAAAAACTGTTTTTT. The full variable domain, in which reference TRBV28 and TRBJ1-4 provide the parts outside the CDR3, is DVKVTQSSRYLVKRTGEKVFLECVQDMDHENMFWYRQDPGLGLRLIYFSYDVKMKEKGDIPEGYSVSREKKERFSLILESASTNQTSMYLCASTFPANEKLFFGSGTQLSVL.

The V call is TRBV28, the J call TRBJ2-7; TRBD2 aligns across 7 bases. Germline V lookup: CDR1 MDHEN, CDR2 SYDVKM. The V and J ends lost 6 bases and 0 bases, in that order; junction bases with no gene match: 17. This CDR3 is 18 amino acids long. The CDR3 protein is CASSPSSMGAGSSYEQYF. The CDR3 bases are TGTGCCAGCAGCCCCTCGAGTATGGGAGCGGGGAGCTCCTACGAGCAGTACTTC.

The chain couples TRBV30 to TRBJ1-3; no definite D call. The germline gives CDR1 GTSNPN, CDR2 SVGIG (reference sequence). V lost 5 bases to trimming and J lost 4 bases, with 6 bases between them. This CDR3 is built from 11 residues. For the CDR3, the DNA is TGTGCCTGGGCTCAAGGAAACACCATATATTTT. It codes for CAWAQGNTIYF.

The CDR3 is CASSRIAGAAADTQYF. The CDR3 coding sequence is TGTGCCAGCAGTCGAATAGCGGGAGCAGCGGCAGATACGCAGTATTTT. The V and J genes are TRBV6-6 and TRBJ2-3; TRBD2 matches 9 bases. Losses at the gene ends were 5 bases for V and 4 bases for J; bases not matched to a gene: 10. CDR1 and CDR2 from the germline V gene are MNHNY and SVGAGI (reference sequence). The CDR3 has 16 amino acids.

This clone was seen once. V gene TRBV7-2 combines with J gene TRBJ2-2; the match to TRBD1 covers 7 bases. From germline, CDR1 is SGHTA and CDR2 FQGNSA. The CDR3 runs 16 residues. With V trimmed by 3 bases and J by 2 bases, 6 bases remained unmatched. The CDR3 DNA is TGTGCCAGCAGCTTCTCCGGGACAGCAAACACCGGGGAGCTGTTTTTT. Residues: CASSFSGTANTGELFF.

This chain uses TRBV10-3 with TRBJ1-1, with 10 bases identical to TRBD1. The CDR3 spans 14 residues. Looked up from germline, CDR1 is ENHRY and CDR2 is SYGVKD. With 5 bases clipped from V and 7 bases from J, the junction kept 7 bases outside the gene matches. CDR3 in DNA: TGTGCCATCAGTAACCCGGGACAGGGGTTTGAAGCTTTCTTT. It specifies CAISNPGQGFEAFF.

V gene TRBV30 combines with J gene TRBJ1-5; D gene unclear. The CDR3 sequence is 15 residues long. V was pared by 4 bases and J by 2 bases, with 15 bases between. Germline CDR1 and CDR2: GTSNPN and SVGIG (reference sequence). CDR3 in amino acids: CAWTASSLGNQPQHF. For the CDR3, the DNA is TGTGCCTGGACCGCATCCAGTCTAGGCAATCAGCCCCAGCATTTT.

The chain uses TRBV3-1 (or the pseudogene TRBV3-2) and TRBJ2-5; D is unresolved. Germline lookup yields CDR1 LGHDT and CDR2 YNNKEL (reference sequence). The CDR3 extends over 16 amino acids. With 0 bases removed from V and 3 bases from J, the gap between germline ends came to 14 bases. The DNA of the CDR3 is TGTGCCAGCAGCCAAGATCTTCGGCGGCCCGAAGAGACCCAGTACTTC. Its translation: CASSQDLRRPEETQYF.

The chain is built from TRBV18 and TRBJ1-5; D uncertain. Trimming removed 6 bases at V and 3 bases at J, with 12 bases between. The CDR3 extends over 14 amino acids. Germline CDR1 is KGHSH and CDR2 is LQKENI. CDR3 DNA sequence: TGTGCCAGCTCGCGGCGGGATGCCAATCAGCCCCAGCATTTT. Translating it yields CASSRRDANQPQHF.

This chain connects TRBV5-1 to TRBJ2-1; D ambiguous. The ends were cut back, 3 bases at V and 3 bases at J, with 1 base in the middle. The CDR3 covers 11 residues. Germline CDR1 is SGHRS and CDR2 is YFSETQ. The CDR3 bases are TGCGCCAGCAGCTACTACAATGAGCAGTTCTTC. Its translation: CASSYYNEQFF.

This chain connects TRBV5-1 to TRBJ2-7, with 9 bases fitting TRBD1. The length of the CDR3 is 13 residues. Germline loops: CDR1 SGHRS, CDR2 YFSETQ. V was clipped by 4 bases and J by 6 bases; unmatched bases: 5. This chain's CDR3 is CASSMGQGSEQYF. The CDR3 nucleotides are TGCGCCAGCAGCATGGGACAGGGAAGCGAGCAGTACTTC.

This sequence joins TRBV5-5 and TRBJ2-2, with D uncertain. The ends were cut back, 0 bases at V and 3 bases at J, with 9 bases in the middle. Germline V CDR1 and CDR2: SGHKS, YYEKEE (reference sequence). There are 15 residues in the CDR3. In DNA form, the CDR3 reads TGTGCCAGCAGCTTGGTTAGGGTGGACACCGGGGAGCTGTTTTTT. This codes for CASSLVRVDTGELFF.

The V and J genes are TRBV7-2 and TRBJ1-2; the D gene is possibly TRBD1 (5 bases). The CDR3 loop spans 14 amino acids. The germline V gene has CDR1 SGHTA and CDR2 FQGNSA. Trimming took 6 bases from V and 8 from J, leaving 19 bases between them. CDR3 DNA: TGTGCCAGCAGTTCGGGGGGAGCGAGAAGGGGCTACACCTTC. Residues: CASSSGGARRGYTF. The full variable domain, completed using reference TRBV7-2 and TRBJ1-2, is GAGVSQSPSNKVTEKGKDVELRCDPISGHTALYWYRQSLGQGLEFLIYFQGNSAPDKSGLPSDRFSAERTGGSVSTLTIQRTQQEDSAVYLCASSSGGARRGYTFGSGTRLTVV.

This chain uses TRBV6-4 with TRBJ2-2, with D perhaps given as TRBD1 or TRBD2 (5 bases each). The CDR3 contains 14 residues. Germline V gives CDR1 MRHNA, CDR2 SNTAGT. Trimming cost V 0 bases and J 7 bases, with 9 bases left between them. CDR3 region: CASSDSGAVGELFF. DNA of the CDR3: TGTGCCAGCAGTGACTCCGGGGCAGTCGGGGAGCTGTTTTTT.